This T cell receptor beta chain came from a study of cytomegalovirus exposure and HLA in healthy donors. Study-level results: Later analysis identified a missense DCLRE1C variant that was linked to TCR beta V- and J-gene trimming. Researchers left out some V segments, among them TRBV6-2 and TRBV6-3, as indistinguishable.

The PCR had 60 Vbeta and 13 Jbeta primers. Original processing methods: A follow-up analysis tallied tens of millions of unique TCR beta chains, roughly 11 million shared. Repertoires were generated with immunoSEQ multiplex PCR, while TCRdb's copy carries only in-frame clones and drops some. V and J calls and clone size come straight from that table; D and trimming were deduced from the DNA. The data hold approximately 300,000 clones, with 80% observed a single time. The CDR3 runs 12 residues. Germline loops: CDR1 SQVTM, CDR2 ANQGSEA. V shed 4 bases and J shed 1 base, with 7 bases lying between them. A remark on this clone: The antigen is undetermined.

The TCR was taken from a girl aged 2 to 10 in good health and CMV-seronegative. Source material: PBMCs. V usage is TRBV29-1 and J usage is TRBJ1-1; no reliable D call. CDR3 loop: CSVVRRNTEAFF. CDR3 nucleotide sequence: TGCAGCGTTGTTCGGAGGAACACTGAAGCTTTCTTT.